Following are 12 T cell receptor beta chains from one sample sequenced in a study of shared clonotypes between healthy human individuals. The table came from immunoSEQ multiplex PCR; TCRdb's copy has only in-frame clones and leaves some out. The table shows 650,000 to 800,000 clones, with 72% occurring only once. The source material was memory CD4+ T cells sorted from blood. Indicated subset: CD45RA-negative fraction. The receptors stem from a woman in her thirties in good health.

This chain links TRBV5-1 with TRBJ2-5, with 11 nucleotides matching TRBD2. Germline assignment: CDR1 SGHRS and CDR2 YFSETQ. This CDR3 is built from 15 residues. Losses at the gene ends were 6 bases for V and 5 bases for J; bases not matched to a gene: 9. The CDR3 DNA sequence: TGCGCCAGCAACCAATTAGCGGGAGGGGATGAGACCCAGTACTTC. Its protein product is CASNQLAGGDETQYF.

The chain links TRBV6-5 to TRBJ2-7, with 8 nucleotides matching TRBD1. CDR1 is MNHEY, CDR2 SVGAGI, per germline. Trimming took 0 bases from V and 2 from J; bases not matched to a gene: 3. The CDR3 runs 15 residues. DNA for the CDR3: TGTGCCAGCAGTTACTCGTGGACAGGGACCTACGAGCAGTACTTC. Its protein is CASSYSWTGTYEQYF.

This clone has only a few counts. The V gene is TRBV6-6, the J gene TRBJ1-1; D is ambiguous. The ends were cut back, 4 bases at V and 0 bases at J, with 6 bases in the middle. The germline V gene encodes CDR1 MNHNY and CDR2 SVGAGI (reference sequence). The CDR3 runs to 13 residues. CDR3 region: CASSFRMNTEAFF. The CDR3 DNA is TGTGCCAGCAGTTTCCGAATGAACACTGAAGCTTTCTTT.

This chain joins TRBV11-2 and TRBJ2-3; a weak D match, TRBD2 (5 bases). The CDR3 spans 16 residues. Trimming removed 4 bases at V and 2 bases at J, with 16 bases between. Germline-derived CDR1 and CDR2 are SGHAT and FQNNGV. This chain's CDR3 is CASSSGMTQTTDTQYF. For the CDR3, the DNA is TGTGCCAGCAGCTCGGGGATGACTCAGACCACAGATACGCAGTATTTT.

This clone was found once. The CDR3 nucleotides read TGCAGCGTTGAAGGAAGGGGCTACGAGCAGTACTTC. Its translation is CSVEGRGYEQYF. The chain carries TRBV29-1 and TRBJ2-7; TRBD1 is a possible D gene (5 bases). The CDR3 is 12 amino acids. The V end lost 1 base, the J end lost 3 bases, and 7 bases lay between the germline ends. Germline V lookup: CDR1 SQVTM, CDR2 ANQGSEA.

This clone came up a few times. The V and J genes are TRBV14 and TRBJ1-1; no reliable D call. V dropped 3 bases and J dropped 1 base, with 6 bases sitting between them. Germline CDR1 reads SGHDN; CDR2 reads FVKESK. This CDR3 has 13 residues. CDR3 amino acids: CASSHQENTEAFF. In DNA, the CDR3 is TGTGCCAGCAGCCACCAGGAGAACACTGAAGCTTTCTTT. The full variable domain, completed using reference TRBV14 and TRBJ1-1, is EAGVTQFPSHSVIEKGQTVTLRCDPISGHDNLYWYRRVMGKEIKFLLHFVKESKQDESGMPNNRFLAERTGGTYSTLKVQPAELEDSGVYFCASSHQENTEAFFGQGTRLTVV.

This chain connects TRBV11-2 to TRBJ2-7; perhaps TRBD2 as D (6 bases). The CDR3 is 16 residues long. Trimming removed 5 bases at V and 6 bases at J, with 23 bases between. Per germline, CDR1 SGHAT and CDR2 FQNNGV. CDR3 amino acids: CASSLMEQEGPAEQYF. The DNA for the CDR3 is TGTGCCAGCAGCCTAATGGAACAGGAGGGGCCCGCCGAGCAGTACTTC.

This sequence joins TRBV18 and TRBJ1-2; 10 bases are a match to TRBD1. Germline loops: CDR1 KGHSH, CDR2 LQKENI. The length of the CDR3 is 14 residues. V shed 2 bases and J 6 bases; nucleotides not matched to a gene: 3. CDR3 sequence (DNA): TGTGCCAGCTCACCATGGGACAGGGGAGATGGCTACACCTTC. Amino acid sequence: CASSPWDRGDGYTF.

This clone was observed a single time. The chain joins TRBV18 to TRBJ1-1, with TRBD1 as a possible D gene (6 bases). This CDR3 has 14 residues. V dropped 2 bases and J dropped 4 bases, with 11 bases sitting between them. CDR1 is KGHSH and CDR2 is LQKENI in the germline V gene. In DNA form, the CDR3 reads TGTGCCAGCTCACCAGGGGGCGCGGTCACTGAAGCTTTCTTT. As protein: CASSPGGAVTEAFF.

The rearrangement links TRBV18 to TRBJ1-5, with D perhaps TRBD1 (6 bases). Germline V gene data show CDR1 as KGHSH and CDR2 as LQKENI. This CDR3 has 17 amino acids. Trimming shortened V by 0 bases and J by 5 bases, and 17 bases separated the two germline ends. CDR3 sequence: CASSPPRWGALDQPQHF. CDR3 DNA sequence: TGTGCCAGCTCACCACCCAGGTGGGGGGCCCTTGATCAGCCCCAGCATTTT.

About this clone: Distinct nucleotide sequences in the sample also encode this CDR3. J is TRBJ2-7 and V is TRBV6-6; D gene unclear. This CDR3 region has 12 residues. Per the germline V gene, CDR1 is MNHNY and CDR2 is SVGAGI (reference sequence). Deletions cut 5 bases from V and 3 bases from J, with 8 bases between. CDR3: CASSPSSYEQYF. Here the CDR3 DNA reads TGTGCCAGCAGTCCCTCAAGCTACGAGCAGTACTTC.

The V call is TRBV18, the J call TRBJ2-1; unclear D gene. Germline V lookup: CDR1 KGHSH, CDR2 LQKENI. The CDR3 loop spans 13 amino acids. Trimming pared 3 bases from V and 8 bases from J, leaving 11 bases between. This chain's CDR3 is CASSPGLEHEQFF. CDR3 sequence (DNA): TGTGCCAGCTCACCGGGGTTAGAGCATGAGCAGTTCTTC. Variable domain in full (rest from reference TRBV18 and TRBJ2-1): NAGVMQNPRHLVRRRGQEARLRCSPMKGHSHVYWYRQLPEEGLKFMVYLQKENIIDESGMPKERFSAEFPKEGPSILRIQQVVRGDSAAYFCASSPGLEHEQFFGPGTRLTVL.